What follows are 28 T cell receptor beta chains derived from one specimen sequenced in a study of blood T cell repertoires in COVID-19. TCRdb's table, derived via immunoSEQ multiplex PCR, lists solely in-frame clones and lacks some. This table has 150,000 to 200,000 clones, 65% to 85% appearing once. What was sequenced was peripheral blood. The receptors shown here come from a woman of 80 years or more with active or convalescent COVID-19.

The chain carries TRBV23-1 and TRBJ1-6; possible D gene TRBD1, 6 bases. TRBV23-1 carries the ORF label, with uncertain function. V lost 4 bases and J 7 bases, leaving 17 bases between the germline ends. This CDR3 is built from 16 residues. The CDR3 protein is CASSLTLGQRNSPLHF. The CDR3 bases are TGCGCCAGCAGTCTTACACTCGGACAGAGAAATTCACCCCTCCACTTT.

The chain uses TRBV2 and TRBJ1-5; TRBD1 is a possible D gene (5 bases). V was clipped by 2 bases and J by 10 bases, with 18 bases between them. Germline CDR1 is SNHLY and CDR2 is FYNNEI. The CDR3 is made up of 15 amino acids. The CDR3 coding sequence is TGTGCCAGCAGTGAAAGGGGAGGGACTTTCGGACCCCAGCATTTT. Protein product: CASSERGGTFGPQHF.

The V call is TRBV7-8, the J call TRBJ2-7; the match to TRBD2 covers 7 bases. The CDR3 length is 13 residues. Germline loops: CDR1 SGHVS, CDR2 FQNEAQ. The V gene end was trimmed by 7 bases and the J gene end by 2 bases; junction bases not matched to a gene: 5. CDR3 DNA: TGTGCCAGCACCCCGCGGGAGCCCTACGAGCAGTACTTC. This encodes CASTPREPYEQYF.

The chain has TRBV4-1 and TRBJ1-3, with TRBD1 matching 10 bases. Per the germline V gene, CDR1 is MGHRA and CDR2 is YSYEKL. This CDR3 has 16 residues. V gave up 1 base and J gave up 7 bases; unmatched junction bases: 7. Here the CDR3 DNA reads TGCGCCAGCAGCCAAGTTCGGGACAGGGGTTCCAACACCATATATTTT. This translates into CASSQVRDRGSNTIYF.

V and J are TRBV7-8 and TRBJ1-2; 9 bases agree with TRBD1. CDR1 is SGHVS and CDR2 is FQNEAQ in the germline V gene. The CDR3 contains 15 residues. V shed 5 bases and J 3 bases; nucleotides not matched to a gene: 7. The CDR3 bases are TGTGCCAGCAGCACCCCGGACAGGGGATACTATGGCTACACCTTC. Residues: CASSTPDRGYYGYTF.

In this sample, this clone turned up once. The chain joins TRBV6-5 to TRBJ2-7; D perhaps matches TRBD1 (6 bases). V was pared by 4 bases and J by 4 bases, with 14 bases between. CDR1 is MNHEY and CDR2 is SVGAGI in the germline V gene. The CDR3 is 14 amino acids. CDR3 sequence reads: CASSSSGQTYEQYF. The CDR3, as DNA: TGTGCCAGCAGTTCATCCGGACAGACTTACGAGCAGTACTTC.

This chain connects TRBV2 to TRBJ1-2; D gene unclear. Germline assignment: CDR1 SNHLY and CDR2 FYNNEI. The V end was cut by 10 bases, the J end by 2 bases, with 14 bases between. CDR3 length: 13 amino acids. CDR3 loop: CATYVALNYGYTF. In DNA form, the CDR3 reads TGTGCCACTTACGTGGCCCTCAACTATGGCTACACCTTC.

In regard to this clone: Different DNA sequences within this sample yield the same CDR3. The J gene is TRBJ2-7, the V gene TRBV5-1; 7 nucleotides match TRBD2. The germline CDR1 and CDR2 sequences are SGHRS and YFSETQ. The CDR3 runs 14 residues. J gave up 4 bases and V 0 bases, and 4 bases lay outside the gene matches. This CDR3 is CASSLGQGGYEQYF. The CDR3 nucleotides are TGCGCCAGCAGCTTGGGTCAGGGAGGGTACGAGCAGTACTTC.

The V and J genes are TRBV7-9 and TRBJ2-2; TRBD1 is a possible D gene (6 bases). V was shortened by 6 bases and J by 6 bases, with 20 bases between the two germline ends. CDR3 length: 16 amino acids. Germline assignment: CDR1 SEHNR and CDR2 FQNEAQ (reference sequence). CDR3 DNA sequence: TGTGCCAGCAGTCCCCAGGGGAGCTTATTGCCCGGGGAGCTGTTTTTT. Translated: CASSPQGSLLPGELFF.

The chain couples TRBV6-5 to TRBJ1-5, with TRBD1 identical over 12 bases. V was pared by 6 bases and J by 6 bases, with 3 bases of the junction left unmatched. From germline, CDR1 is MNHEY and CDR2 SVGAGI. The CDR3 is made up of 14 amino acids. DNA for the CDR3: TGTGCCAGCAGGGGACAGGGGGCTGCTCAGCCCCAGCATTTT. Translating it yields CASRGQGAAQPQHF.

This clone was observed a handful of times. The V gene is TRBV19, the J gene TRBJ2-3; no definite D call. This CDR3 has 16 residues. V was pared by 3 bases and J by 2 bases, with 15 bases between. CDR1 and CDR2 (germline): LNHDA, SQIVND (reference sequence). This CDR3 reads CASSIWQAHATDTQYF. The DNA for the CDR3 is TGTGCCAGTAGTATCTGGCAGGCGCATGCCACAGATACGCAGTATTTT.

The sample holds one count of this clone. The chain uses TRBV5-4 and TRBJ2-5, with 10 bases identical to TRBD1. CDR3 length: 16 residues. Trimming took 4 bases from V and 5 from J; bases not matched to a gene: 11. Germline CDR1 and CDR2: SGHNT and YYREEE (reference sequence). CDR3 sequence reads: CASSPDTGQGGETQYF. The CDR3 DNA follows: TGTGCCAGCAGCCCCGACACTGGACAGGGGGGGGAGACCCAGTACTTC.

This chain joins TRBV5-6 and TRBJ2-1; TRBD2 agrees at 9 bases. Germline values: CDR1 SGHDT, CDR2 YYEEEE. The CDR3 loop spans 15 amino acids. The J segment lost 1 base and the V segment lost 4 bases, leaving 3 bases of the junction unmatched. This CDR3 is CASSLSGGSYNEQFF. The CDR3 DNA is TGTGCCAGCAGCCTGAGCGGGGGGTCCTACAATGAGCAGTTCTTC.

This chain connects TRBV5-4 to TRBJ2-2; 8 bases line up with TRBD1. Per germline, CDR1 SGHNT and CDR2 YYREEE (reference sequence). The V and J ends lost 2 bases and 6 bases, in that order; junction bases with no gene match: 6. The CDR3 is made up of 15 amino acids. CDR3 in DNA: TGTGCCAGCAGCTTAGCCGGGACAGGACCCGGGGAGCTGTTTTTT. Residues: CASSLAGTGPGELFF. Looking up the rest from reference TRBV5-4 and TRBJ2-2 gives the full variable domain: ETGVTQSPTHLIKTRGQQVTLRCSSQSGHNTVSWYQQALGQGPQFIFQYYREEENGRGNFPPRFSGLQFPNYSSELNVNALELDDSALYLCASSLAGTGPGELFFGEGSRLTVL.

V is TRBV27 and J is TRBJ1-2; perhaps TRBD1 as D (6 bases). This CDR3 comprises 15 residues. Germline CDR1 MNHEY, CDR2 SMNVEV (reference sequence). The V gene lost 7 bases and the J gene lost 0 bases, with 15 bases spanning the gap. The CDR3: CASKVQGKTNYGYTF. For the CDR3, the DNA is TGTGCCAGCAAAGTACAGGGAAAAACTAACTATGGCTACACCTTC.

V is TRBV10-3 and J is TRBJ2-7, with 8 bases that match TRBD2. The CDR3 contains 12 residues. Germline CDR1 reads ENHRY; CDR2 reads SYGVKD. Unmatched junction bases numbered 5, after V lost 9 bases and J lost 4 bases. The CDR3 nucleotides read TGTGCCATAAGCCGGGAGGGATACGAGCAGTACTTC. Translated, it gives CAISREGYEQYF.

The chain recombines TRBV29-1 with TRBJ1-4, with 9 bases matching TRBD1. CDR1 is SQVTM, CDR2 ANQGSEA, per germline. J gave up 7 bases and V 6 bases, and 3 bases lay outside the gene matches. This CDR3 has 12 amino acids. CDR3 in amino acids: CSVGTGFEKLFF. In DNA form, the CDR3 reads TGCAGCGTCGGGACAGGGTTTGAAAAACTGTTTTTT.

The chain is built from TRBV19 and TRBJ2-7; maybe TRBD2 (6 bases). V was cut by 7 bases and J by 2 bases, with 18 bases left in between. The CDR3 sequence is 15 residues long. The germline gives CDR1 LNHDA, CDR2 SQIVND (reference sequence). CDR3 sequence (DNA): TGTGCCAGTACCCGGGACGGGACTGGGACCTACGAGCAGTACTTC. Its protein product is CASTRDGTGTYEQYF.

This chain connects TRBV10-3 to TRBJ1-1, with TRBD1 as a possible D gene (6 bases). With 6 bases removed from V and 0 bases from J, the gap between germline ends came to 11 bases. The CDR3 contains 14 residues. Per germline, CDR1 ENHRY and CDR2 SYGVKD. In DNA form, the CDR3 reads TGTGCCATCAGCGTTACAGGGATGAACACTGAAGCTTTCTTT. This codes for CAISVTGMNTEAFF.

The V call is TRBV7-3, the J call TRBJ1-2; tentative D call: TRBD1 (6 bases). CDR3 size: 16 residues. CDR1 and CDR2 from the germline V gene are SGHTA and FQGTGA. V was pared by 1 base and J by 8 bases, with 20 bases between. In DNA, the CDR3 is TGTGCCAGCAGCTTAAAGGGTACCGGGGGGGCGAAAGGCTACACCTTC. Residues: CASSLKGTGGAKGYTF.

V and J are TRBV6-2 or TRBV6-3 and TRBJ2-2; D is ambiguous. Germline-derived CDR1 and CDR2 are MNHEY and SVGEGT. V was trimmed by 4 bases and J by 4 bases, leaving 16 bases between them. The length of the CDR3 is 16 residues. The CDR3 DNA sequence: TGTGCCAGCAGTTTGGCGATGATGCGAGGCACCGGGGAGCTGTTTTTT. Protein sequence: CASSLAMMRGTGELFF.

This clone was seen a few times. The V gene is TRBV21-1, the J gene TRBJ1-6. TRBV21-1 counts as a pseudogene. The CDR3 contains 15 residues. CDR3 nucleotides: TGTGCCAGCAGCAAGAGAGGGAGATGGAATTCACCCCTCCACTTT. Translation: CASSKRGRWNSPLHF.

This chain joins TRBV9 and TRBJ2-7, with 9 bases identical to TRBD1. This CDR3 contains 14 residues. Germline V gene lookup returns CDR1 SGDLS and CDR2 YYNGEE. The V and J ends lost 4 bases and 6 bases, in that order; junction bases with no gene match: 8. CDR3 protein: CASSPRDRVVEQYF. CDR3 nucleotide sequence: TGTGCCAGCAGCCCCCGGGACAGGGTGGTCGAGCAGTACTTC. The full variable domain, completed using reference TRBV9 and TRBJ2-7, is DSGVTQTPKHLITATGQRVTLRCSPRSGDLSVYWYQQSLDQGLQFLIQYYNGEERAKGNILERFSAQQFPDLHSELNLSSLELGDSALYFCASSPRDRVVEQYFGPGTRLTVT.

About this clone itself: Other DNA sequences from this sample encode an identical CDR3 as well. V and J are TRBV12-3 or TRBV12-4 and TRBJ1-5; D possibly corresponds to TRBD1 (5 bases). CDR3 length: 13 residues. The V end was cut by 5 bases, the J end by 4 bases, with 9 bases between. The CDR3 coding sequence is TGTGCCAGCAGTCCCCGGGGGAATCAGCCCCAGCATTTT. Protein product: CASSPRGNQPQHF.

The genes are TRBV6-5 and TRBJ1-6; 8 bases fit TRBD1. Germline V gene sequence: CDR1 MNHEY, CDR2 SVGAGI. V trimming: 0 bases; J trimming: 14 bases; junction bases outside the gene matches: 9. This CDR3 is built from 15 residues. The CDR3 protein is CASSYSGQAPKSLHF. DNA for the CDR3: TGTGCCAGCAGTTACTCGGGACAGGCCCCCAAGTCCCTCCACTTT.

As regards this clone: This specimen includes other DNA sequences encoding the same CDR3. This rearrangement joins TRBV4-3 to TRBJ1-2, with TRBD1 identical over 7 bases. V gave up 1 base and J gave up 2 bases; unmatched junction bases: 4. This CDR3 is built from 15 residues. CDR1 and CDR2 from the germline V gene are LGHNA and YSLEER. The CDR3 spells CASSQGAQGNYGYTF. For the CDR3, the DNA is TGCGCCAGCAGCCAAGGCGCACAGGGGAACTATGGCTACACCTTC.

This clone was found once. The chain couples TRBV19 to TRBJ1-5, with TRBD1 identical over 8 bases. This CDR3 region has 16 residues. Trimming took 5 bases from V and 7 from J; bases not matched to a gene: 13. Per germline, CDR1 LNHDA and CDR2 SQIVND (reference sequence). DNA of the CDR3: TGTGCCAGTAGTCGTACGGGACAGGTAGAGGGGCAGCCCCAGCATTTT. It translates to CASSRTGQVEGQPQHF.

This chain uses TRBV5-8 with TRBJ1-5; unclear D gene. CDR1 is SGHTS and CDR2 is YDEGEE in the germline V gene. This CDR3 has 13 amino acids. V was shortened by 8 bases and J by 4 bases, with 13 bases between the two germline ends. CDR3 sequence reads: CARIPGPNQPQHF. CDR3 nucleotides: TGTGCCAGAATACCGGGTCCAAATCAGCCCCAGCATTTT. Full variable domain (missing parts from reference TRBV5-8 and TRBJ1-5): EAGVTQSPTHLIKTRGQQATLRCSPISGHTSVYWYQQALGLGLQFLLWYDEGEERNRGNFPPRFSGRQFPNYSSELNVNALELEDSALYLCARIPGPNQPQHFGDGTRLSIL.